This T cell receptor (beta chain) was identified in a study of blood T cell repertoires in COVID-19 (dated by TCRdb to about 2020). With regard to the full study: Samples from collaborators originated in the United States, Italy and Spain and spanned both the acute and convalescent phases of COVID-19. The prospective study material was composed of cDNA or gDNA derived from T cells, B-cell-depleted T cells, or PBMCs. The dataset comprised deeply sampled blood TCRbeta repertoires from subjects exposed to, actively infected with, or recovered from COVID-19. The repertoires were released in a freely available public database intended as a resource for research on the immune response to SARS-CoV-2. The samples were drawn from two sources: the first 160 participants of the ongoing ImmuneRACE study, and 1,000 to 1,500 subjects contributed by 6 global collaborators. Sample metadata almost always included a de-identified subject ID, COVID-19 status, age in years and sex. HLA class I and class II types, where available, came from metadata supplied by the sample provider rather than from assay-based typing.

Ends trimmed: V by 6 bases, J by 4 bases; bases unmatched to a gene: 5. Taken from the germline V gene, the CDR1 and CDR2 loops are MNHEY and SVGAGI. Spanning cysteine to phenylalanine, the CDR3 consists of 13 amino acids. Only CDR3 DNA remains: 39 bases, in frame from the first base. One collaborating source in Seattle enrolled patients while the patients were actively infected and followed the patients over time throughout the course of disease. Whole blood was collected in K2EDTA tubes by collaborating institutions according to the institutions' own protocols. For TCRbeta analysis, collaborators shipped samples in one of three forms: frozen whole blood, isolated PBMCs, or DNA extracted from either of those sample types. Details on this clone: Its antigen has not been determined. Base qualities are missing; no much larger clone stands one base away.

TCRbeta CDR3 regions were amplified from genomic DNA by means of the immunoSEQ Assay, a bias-controlled multiplex PCR. In the authors' own workflow: The number of nucleated cells in each sample was estimated by amplification of reference gene primers within the assay. To quantify the absolute abundance of each unique TCRbeta CDR3 rearrangement, sequence reads were collapsed and filtered. For each sample, productive Simpson clonality was calculated as the square root of Simpson's diversity index across productive rearrangements. TCRdb holds this immuneACCESS table with in-frame rearrangements only. Some clones are missing; in checked studies, unresolved V genes explain under half, and the rest has no known cause. V, J and clone size reflect that table, while D and trimming were determined from the DNA. The sample yields nearly 300,000 clones; approximately 84% were counted once. The ten top clones hold roughly 1.6% of the sample.

What the research found in general, with its limitations: The amount of clinical and demographic metadata varied by source and participant and was provided uncurated.

Material for sequencing was peripheral blood. The chain is assembled from TRBV6-5 and TRBJ2-5; TRBD2 lines up with 7 middle nucleotides. This receptor was identified in a human donor with COVID-19, enrolled during active disease. The donor label of this sample is uncertain. The nucleotide sequence is given as TGTGCCAGCAGGGGGGAGGGGCCAGAGACCCAGTACTTC. Its protein is CASRGEGPETQYF.